This paragraph covers one TCR beta chain sequence. The specificity of this receptor is unknown. No base quality information exists; no much larger clone differs at one position. Taken with the paper, the label for time point translates to: baseline before first vaccination. The vaccinee samples were drawn from two UK trials, COV001 and COV002, one of which was a single-blind randomized controlled phase 2/3 trial testing AZD1222 (ChAdOx1 nCoV-19) in healthy adults. Trial participant PBMC samples were collected at day 0 and day 28 after the second dose for TCRbeta chain sequencing. This specimen comes from a study of T cell responses to AZD1222 COVID-19 vaccine (dated by TCRdb to the early 2020s). Turning to the overall study: AZD1222 recipients whose second dose came at about 4 weeks and those whose second dose came at about 12 weeks were combined into one group, since spike-specific TCR depth and breadth did not differ between the two schedules. A total of roughly 240 trial participants underwent TCR sequencing, of whom about 200 received two doses of AZD1222 and about 26 received two doses of the MenACWY control vaccine. Trial participants were enrolled by age into subgroups of 18-55, 56-69 and 70-plus years, and roughly 160, 29 and 62 TCR-sequenced participants, respectively, were included in these subgroups. The full study reports these points: No day 14 peak-response samples were available, so repertoires were characterized only after the peak T cell response. The 56-69-year group was small, and its depth increase did not reach significance, likely because of low power. Conclusions about previously exposed vaccinees were limited because only 5 or 6 AZD1222 recipients were SARS-CoV-2 seropositive at baseline. Most participants were white British and females outnumbered males, and the authors suggested that clonal diversity may have been underestimated. The whole spike protein was spanned by vaccine-associated CD4 TCRs, and dominant responses were seen in regions 160-218 and 743-854. After two AZD1222 doses, spike-specific TCR breadth and depth were significantly higher than at day 0 and than in MenACWY recipients. Reportedly, close to half of the unique spike-specific TCRs recognized epitopes lying outside the regions that are mutated in the B.1.351 and B.1.1.7 variants.

The CDR3 regions of human TCRbeta chains were analyzed by immunosequencing. Per the authors' processing: TCRs in the repertoires were compared against a reference library of SARS-CoV-2-specific TCRs that had been generated with the MIRA antigen-specificity platform. Breadth was defined as the fraction of unique TCRs that were SARS-CoV-2-associated, and depth was defined as the fraction of total T cells that were SARS-CoV-2-associated. Using the MIRA data, each spike-specific TCR was mapped to the spike region that the TCR reacts to and placed in a CD4 or CD8 class. Log10-transformed breadth and depth values were compared by one-way ANOVA with Sidak's multiple comparisons tests. TCRdb took over this immuneACCESS table, retaining in-frame rearrangements with V and J assigned. Such tables are incomplete; in checked studies, under half of the missing clones stem from an unresolved V gene, and the remainder is unexplained. The DNA gave D and trimming, while V, J and clone size come from that table. Across this sample there are over 100,000 clones, with roughly 88% seen only once. 7% to 10% of the sample goes to the ten largest clones.

From cysteine to phenylalanine, the CDR3 is 15 amino acids long. Only the CDR3 portion is preserved as DNA: 45 bases, with reading frame beginning at the first base. The germline V gene supplies CDR1 SGHAT and CDR2 FQNNGV. The germline V and J ends show losses of 5 bases and 5 bases respectively, and no gene match explains 11 bases of the junction. This chain is built from TRBV11-2 and TRBJ1-1; TRBD1 matches 7 bases in the middle. The sample consisted of peripheral blood, taken on day 0 of AZD1222 vaccination. This sequence originates from an adult in good health. The sequenced DNA is TGTGCCAGCAGCCTCGAGCCAGGGGGTGGGACTGAAGCTTTCTTT. Translated, this gives CASSLEPGGGTEAFF.